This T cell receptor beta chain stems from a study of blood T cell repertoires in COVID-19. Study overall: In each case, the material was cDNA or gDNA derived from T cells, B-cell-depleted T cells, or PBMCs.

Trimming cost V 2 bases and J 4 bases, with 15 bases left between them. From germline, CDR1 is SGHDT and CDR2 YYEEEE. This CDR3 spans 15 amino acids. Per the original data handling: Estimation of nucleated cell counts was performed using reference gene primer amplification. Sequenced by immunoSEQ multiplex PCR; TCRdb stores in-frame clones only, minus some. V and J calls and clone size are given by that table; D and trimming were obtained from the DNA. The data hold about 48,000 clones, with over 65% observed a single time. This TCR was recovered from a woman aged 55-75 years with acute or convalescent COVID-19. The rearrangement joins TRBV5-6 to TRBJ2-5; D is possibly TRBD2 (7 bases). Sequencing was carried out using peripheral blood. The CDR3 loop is CASSFGGGAAETQYF. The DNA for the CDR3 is TGTGCCAGCAGCTTTGGTGGGGGGGCGGCAGAGACCCAGTACTTC.